Below, 16 T cell receptor beta chains from the same sample are listed, as sequenced in a study of blood T cell repertoires in COVID-19. TCRdb keeps only in-frame clones here, not all; method: immunoSEQ multiplex PCR. The data contain 200,000 to 250,000 clones, about nine tenths of them seen just once; the ten biggest clones take up roughly 2.3%. Sequencing was done on a sample of peripheral blood. Every receptor here comes from a man aged 30-40 years who had recovered from COVID-19.

The chain is built from TRBV5-1 and TRBJ2-7; 7 bases align to TRBD1. With 2 bases clipped from V and 3 bases from J, the junction kept 17 bases outside the gene matches. Looked up from germline, CDR1 is SGHRS and CDR2 is YFSETQ. The CDR3 extends over 18 amino acids. The CDR3 reads CASSLGLDRANLDYEQYF. The CDR3 DNA reads TGCGCCAGCAGCTTAGGACTCGACAGGGCGAATCTGGACTACGAGCAGTACTTC.

The chain employs TRBV2 and TRBJ2-5, with 10 nucleotides matching TRBD1. This CDR3 spans 19 amino acids. Per the germline V gene, CDR1 is SNHLY and CDR2 is FYNNEI. V was clipped by 6 bases and J by 0 bases; unmatched bases: 16. The CDR3 DNA sequence: TGTGCCAGCAGCAGCCTGGGACAGGGGTCCGCATTTGACCAAGAGACCCAGTACTTC. Its protein product is CASSSLGQGSAFDQETQYF. The full variable domain, completed using reference TRBV2 and TRBJ2-5, is EPEVTQTPSHQVTQMGQEVILRCVPISNHLYFYWYRQILGQKVEFLVSFYNNEISEKSEIFDDQFSVERPDGSNFTLKIRSTKLEDSAMYFCASSSLGQGSAFDQETQYFGPGTRLLVL.

A single count supports this clone. V and J are TRBV29-1 and TRBJ1-1; perhaps TRBD1 as D (5 bases). Trimming left V 2 bases short and J 7 bases short, with 17 bases between. The CDR3 loop spans 14 amino acids. Germline V lookup: CDR1 SQVTM, CDR2 ANQGSEA. The CDR3 region has the DNA TGCAGCGTTGAACAGGGCGGATTGTATAGTGAAGCTTTCTTT. This encodes CSVEQGGLYSEAFF.

This clone was picked up many times. V usage is TRBV10-1 and J usage is TRBJ1-2; tentative D call: TRBD1 (5 bases). The V end was cut by 3 bases, the J end by 7 bases, with 12 bases between. The length of the CDR3 is 13 residues. Germline V gene lookup returns CDR1 WNHNN and CDR2 SYGVQD (reference sequence). The CDR3 protein is CASSDYRSGGYTF. The CDR3 region has the DNA TGCGCCAGCAGTGACTACAGGTCTGGTGGCTACACCTTC.

The V gene is TRBV18, the J gene TRBJ2-2; D is ambiguous. The V gene's germline CDR1 is KGHSH and CDR2 LQKENI. This CDR3 region has 17 residues. Between the trimmed V and J ends, which lost 0 bases and 2 bases, there was a span of 13 bases. For the CDR3, the DNA is TGTGCCAGCTCACCACCATCAGGCGCAGTAAACACCGGGGAGCTGTTTTTT. It specifies CASSPPSGAVNTGELFF. The full variable domain, with the rest looked up from reference TRBV18 and TRBJ2-2, is NAGVMQNPRHLVRRRGQEARLRCSPMKGHSHVYWYRQLPEEGLKFMVYLQKENIIDESGMPKERFSAEFPKEGPSILRIQQVVRGDSAAYFCASSPPSGAVNTGELFFGEGSRLTVL.

The chain couples TRBV27 to TRBJ2-7, with a tentative D call TRBD2 (5 bases). CDR1 is MNHEY and CDR2 is SMNVEV in the germline V gene (reference sequence). CDR3 size: 16 residues. The V gene lost 4 bases and the J gene lost 0 bases, with 16 bases spanning the gap. CDR3 DNA sequence: TGTGCCAGCAGTTCCCAAACAGCGGCGAGCTCCTACGAGCAGTACTTC. Its protein product is CASSSQTAASSYEQYF.

This chain uses TRBV19 with TRBJ1-6, with TRBD1 as a possible D gene (6 bases). Trimming removed 8 bases at V and 7 bases at J, with 12 bases between. Germline V CDR1 and CDR2: LNHDA, SQIVND (reference sequence). This CDR3 contains 13 residues. In DNA form, the CDR3 reads TGTGCCAGTTCCATCCAGGGGAATTCACCCCTCCACTTT. Translated: CASSIQGNSPLHF.

The chain uses TRBV7-9 and TRBJ2-1, with 8 bases that match TRBD2. Germline V CDR1 and CDR2: SEHNR, FQNEAQ (reference sequence). The CDR3 totals 18 residues. The trim removed 5 bases at V and 0 bases at J, leaving 12 bases unmatched. CDR3 sequence: CASSPPLGGGTSYNEQFF. DNA of the CDR3: TGTGCCAGCAGCCCTCCTCTCGGGGGGGGCACCTCCTACAATGAGCAGTTCTTC.

The chain employs TRBV5-5 and TRBJ1-1; weak D call: TRBD1 (5 bases). V was cut by 4 bases and J by 7 bases, with 20 bases left in between. The CDR3 covers 15 residues. The V gene's germline CDR1 is SGHKS and CDR2 YYEKEE (reference sequence). The CDR3 DNA reads TGTGCCAGCAGCCTGATGTTTGCGGGGCGTGGTGAAGCTTTCTTT. It specifies CASSLMFAGRGEAFF.

The gene calls are TRBV6-6 and TRBJ1-2; D is perhaps TRBD1 (5 bases). Germline CDR1 and CDR2: MNHNY and SVGAGI (reference sequence). Trimming shortened V by 9 bases and J by 8 bases, and 16 bases separated the two germline ends. The CDR3 has 12 amino acids. The CDR3, as DNA: TGTGCCAGTCAACAGGCTGCTGGAGGCTACACCTTC. It is translated as CASQQAAGGYTF.

The chain is built from TRBV4-3 and TRBJ1-6; 7 bases map to TRBD1. The V gene's germline CDR1 is LGHNA and CDR2 YSLEER. The V segment lost 0 bases and the J segment 7 bases; nucleotides outside the gene matches: 3. The length of the CDR3 is 15 residues. DNA of the CDR3: TGCGCCAGCAGCCAAGAAGGCAGGGGGAATTCACCCCTCCACTTT. It is translated as CASSQEGRGNSPLHF.

V usage is TRBV11-2 and J usage is TRBJ1-3; perhaps TRBD1 as D (6 bases). V was shortened by 5 bases and J by 4 bases, with 21 bases between the two germline ends. The CDR3 runs to 17 residues. In germline, CDR1 is SGHAT, CDR2 FQNNGV. DNA for the CDR3: TGTGCCAGCAGCCCCCTAGGGGAAGGGACAATGGGAAACACCATATATTTT. Encoded protein: CASSPLGEGTMGNTIYF.

The V and J genes are TRBV11-3 and TRBJ1-1; D uncertain. Looked up from germline, CDR1 is SGHNT and CDR2 is YENEEA. This CDR3 is 13 amino acids long. V shed 3 bases and J shed 1 base, with 6 bases lying between them. In DNA, the CDR3 is TGTGCCAGCAGCTTGTGGCAGAACACTGAAGCTTTCTTT. This gives the protein CASSLWQNTEAFF.

The chain uses TRBV19 and TRBJ1-2; 10 bases line up with TRBD1. Germline CDR1 is LNHDA and CDR2 is SQIVND (reference sequence). The junction had 14 bases not matched to a gene; V was cut back by 8 bases and J by 5 bases. The CDR3 extends over 16 amino acids. The CDR3 region is CASVPGQGNVGYGYTF. In nucleotides, the CDR3 is TGTGCCAGTGTACCGGGACAGGGGAACGTGGGGTATGGCTACACCTTC.

CDR3 in amino acids: CASSPSGYNTEAFF. In DNA, the CDR3 is TGCGCCAGCAGCCCCAGTGGTTATAACACTGAAGCTTTCTTT. V usage is TRBV5-1 and J usage is TRBJ1-1; D is uncertain. Germline CDR1 SGHRS, CDR2 YFSETQ. The CDR3 covers 14 residues. The V gene lost 4 bases and the J gene lost 2 bases, with 12 bases spanning the gap.

The rearrangement uses TRBV15 and TRBJ2-2; D is ambiguous. Per germline, CDR1 LNHNV and CDR2 YYDKDF (reference sequence). V lost 3 bases, J lost 5 bases, and 4 bases lay in between. The CDR3 totals 12 residues. CDR3: CATSSETGELFF. CDR3 nucleotide sequence: TGTGCCACCAGCAGTGAGACCGGGGAGCTGTTTTTT. The complete variable domain, with remaining parts taken from reference TRBV15 and TRBJ2-2, reads DAMVIQNPRYQVTQFGKPVTLSCSQTLNHNVMYWYQQKSSQAPKLLFHYYDKDFNNEADTPDNFQSRRPNTSFCFLDIRSPGLGDTAMYLCATSSETGELFFGEGSRLTVL.